This T cell receptor (beta chain) was identified in a study of blood T cell repertoires in COVID-19. This CDR3 has 14 residues. V gave up 5 bases and J gave up 3 bases, with 10 bases separating them. From germline, CDR1 is SNHLY and CDR2 FYNNEI. The protocol was immunoSEQ multiplex PCR, while the TCRdb copy is restricted to in-frame clones and leaves out a portion. Altogether 200,000 to 250,000 clones are present, around 87% being singletons, with the ten largest covering approximately 2.9%. The TCR was taken from a man between 60 and 70 years old with acute or convalescent COVID-19. The V call is TRBV2, the J call TRBJ1-4; possibly TRBD1 for D (6 bases). Source material: peripheral blood. CDR3 region: CASSQGFANEKLFF. The CDR3 DNA is TGTGCCAGCAGTCAGGGGTTCGCTAATGAAAAACTGTTTTTT.